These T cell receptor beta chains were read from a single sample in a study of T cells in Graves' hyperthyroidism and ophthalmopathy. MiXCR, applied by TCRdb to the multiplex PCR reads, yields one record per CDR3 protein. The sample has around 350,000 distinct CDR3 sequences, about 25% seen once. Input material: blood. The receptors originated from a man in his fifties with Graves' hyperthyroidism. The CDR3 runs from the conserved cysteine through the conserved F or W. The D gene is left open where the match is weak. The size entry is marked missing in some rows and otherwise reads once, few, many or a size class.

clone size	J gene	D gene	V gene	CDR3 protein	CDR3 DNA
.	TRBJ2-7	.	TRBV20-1	CSARDFRSVYEQYF	TGCAGTGCTAGAGATTTCAGGAGCGTCTACGAGCAGTACTTC
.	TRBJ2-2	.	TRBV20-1	CSASEGRGTGELFF	TGCAGTGCTTCGGAGGGCCGAGGGACGGGGGAGCTGTTTTTT
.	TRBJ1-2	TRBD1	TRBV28	CASSLLRTGGGGYTF	TGTGCCAGCAGTTTATTGAGGACAGGGGGAGGTGGCTACACCTTC
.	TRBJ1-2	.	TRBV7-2	CASSASFHYGYTF	TGTGCCAGCAGCGCGTCCTTTCACTATGGCTACACCTTC
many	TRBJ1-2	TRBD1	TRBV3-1	CASSPWTGGTYGYTF	TGTGCCAGCAGCCCTTGGACAGGAGGAACCTATGGCTACACCTTC
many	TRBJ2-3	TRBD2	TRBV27	CASLPLSGSPTDTQYF	TGTGCCAGCCTACCCCTTAGCGGGAGTCCGACAGATACGCAGTATTTT
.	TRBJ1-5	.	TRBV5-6	CASSLGQVNQPQHF	TGTGCCAGCAGCTTGGGACAGGTTAATCAGCCCCAGCATTTT
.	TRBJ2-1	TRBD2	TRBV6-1	CASSKAGALYNEQFF	TGTGCCAGCAGCAAAGCGGGAGCGCTCTACAATGAGCAGTTCTTC
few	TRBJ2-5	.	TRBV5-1	CASSFSPRETQYF	TGCGCCAGCAGCTTCTCCCCCCGCGAGACCCAGTACTTC
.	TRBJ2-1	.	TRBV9	CASSVSPWGDEQFF	TGTGCCAGCAGCGTAAGCCCCTGGGGCGATGAGCAGTTCTTC
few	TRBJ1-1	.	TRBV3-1	CASSSRGFSEAFF	TGTGCCAGCAGCTCCAGGGGTTTCTCTGAAGCTTTCTTT
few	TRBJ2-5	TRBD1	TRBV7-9	CASSSGGIQETQYF	TGTGCCAGCAGCTCAGGGGGTATCCAAGAGACCCAGTACTTC
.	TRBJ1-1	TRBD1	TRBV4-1	CASSRGQGVDTEAFF	TGCGCCAGCAGCAGAGGACAGGGGGTTGACACTGAAGCTTTCTTT
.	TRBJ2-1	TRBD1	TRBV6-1	CASSLMTGLYNEQFF	TGTGCCAGCAGCTTGATGACAGGGTTATACAATGAGCAGTTCTTC
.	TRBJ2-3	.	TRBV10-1	CASSESTGFGETDTQYF	TGCGCCAGCAGTGAGTCGACCGGTTTTGGGGAGACAGATACGCAGTATTTT
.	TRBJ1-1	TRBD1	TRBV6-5	CASSYVSGGGNTEAFF	TGTGCCAGCAGTTACGTATCAGGGGGGGGGAACACTGAAGCTTTCTTT
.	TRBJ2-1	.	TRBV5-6	CASSRADYEQFF	TGTGCCAGCAGCCGGGCGGACTATGAGCAGTTCTTC
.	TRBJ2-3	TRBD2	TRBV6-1	CASSELASGRASGRLRDTQYF	TGTGCCAGCAGTGAACTGGCTAGCGGGAGGGCCTCAGGGAGATTGAGAGATACGCAGTATTTT
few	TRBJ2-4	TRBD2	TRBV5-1	CASSLGGVTIQYF	TGCGCCAGCAGCCTGGGGGGGGTTACGATTCAGTACTTC
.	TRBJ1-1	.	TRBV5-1	CASSFNPGDRTEAFF	TGCGCCAGCAGCTTTAATCCGGGAGACAGAACAGAAGCTTTCTTT
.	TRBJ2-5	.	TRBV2	CASSRRSARWETQYF	TGTGCCAGCAGCCGTAGGTCAGCCCGGTGGGAGACCCAGTACTTC
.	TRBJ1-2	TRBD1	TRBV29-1	CSVEPSRGAYGYTF	TGCAGCGTTGAACCTTCCAGGGGGGCCTATGGCTACACCTTC
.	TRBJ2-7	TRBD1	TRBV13	CATGTGRNEQYF	TGTGCCACCGGGACAGGTCGCAATGAGCAGTACTTC
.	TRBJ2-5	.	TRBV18	CASSLGLEGETQYF	TGTGCCAGCTCACTCGGACTGGAGGGAGAGACCCAGTACTTC
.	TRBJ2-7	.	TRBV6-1	CARGSNEQYF	TGTGCCAGAGGCAGCAACGAGCAGTACTTC
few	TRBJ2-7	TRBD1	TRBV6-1	CASTKDRGGYEQYF	TGTGCCAGCACCAAGGACAGGGGAGGCTACGAGCAGTACTTC
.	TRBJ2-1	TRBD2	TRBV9	CASRGEGSGSGYNEQFF	TGTGCCAGCAGGGGGGAGGGAAGCGGGAGTGGCTACAATGAGCAGTTCTTC
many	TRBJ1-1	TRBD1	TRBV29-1	CSVEDRGQDRNTEAFF	TGCAGCGTTGAAGATCGGGGACAGGACAGGAACACTGAAGCTTTCTTT
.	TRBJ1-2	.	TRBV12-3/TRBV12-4	CASSPYEGYTF	TGTGCCAGCAGTCCGTACGAGGGCTACACCTTC
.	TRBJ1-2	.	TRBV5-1	CASRLEVNYGYTF	TGCGCCAGCAGACTCGAGGTTAACTATGGCTACACCTTC
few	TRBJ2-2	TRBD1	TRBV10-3	CATDRGDTGELFF	TGTGCCACGGACAGGGGTGACACCGGGGAGCTGTTTTTT
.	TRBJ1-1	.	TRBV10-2	CASGRTNTGAFF	TGCGCCAGCGGACGGACGAACACTGGAGCTTTCTTT
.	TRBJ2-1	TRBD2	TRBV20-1	CSAPLAGGSYNEQFF	TGCAGTGCTCCACTAGCGGGAGGTTCCTACAATGAGCAGTTCTTC
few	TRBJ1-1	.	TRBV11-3	CASSTHTEAFF	TGTGCCAGCAGCACCCACACTGAAGCTTTCTTT
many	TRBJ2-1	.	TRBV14	CASSQDTGTYNEQFF	TGTGCCAGCAGCCAAGATACGGGGACCTACAATGAGCAGTTCTTC
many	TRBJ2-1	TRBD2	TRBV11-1	CASSISGRGSYNEQFF	TGTGCCAGCAGCATTAGCGGGAGGGGCTCCTACAATGAGCAGTTCTTC
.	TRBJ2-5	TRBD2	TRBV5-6	CASSSGLAGVAETQYF	TGTGCCAGCAGCTCCGGACTAGCGGGAGTGGCAGAGACCCAGTACTTC